The T cell receptor beta chain described here comes from a study of CD8+ T cells in alopecia areata. Treatment noted: oral pan-JAK inhibitor, 5-10 mg twice daily. The CDR3 length is 14 residues. CDR1 and CDR2 (germline): LNHDA, SQIVND (reference sequence). Trimming cost V 3 bases and J 3 bases, with 9 bases left between them. TCR sequencing used cDNA made by reverse transcription of extracted RNA. Method: immunoSEQ multiplex PCR; TCRdb's copy keeps in-frame clones and lacks some. The sample comprises around 100,000 clones, around 86% of which are singletons, and around 10% rests with the top ten. A remark on this clone: Within the sample, other DNA sequences also encode this same CDR3.

This TCR derives from a human donor with alopecia areata. This chain joins TRBV19 and TRBJ2-1; D might be TRBD2 (6 bases). The sequencing here drew on CD8+ T cells sorted from blood, taken around week 30, from a patient treated with tofacitinib. In DNA form, the CDR3 reads TGTGCCAGTAGTATCGGCGGGGACTACAATGAGCAGTTCTTC. The encoded protein is CASSIGGDYNEQFF.